One sample yielded the 25 T cell receptor beta chains listed below, sequenced in a study of CXCR3-negative and CXCR3-positive naive CD8 T cells. Overall study findings and caveats: For CXCR3-positive naive cells, TRB CDR3s were more hydrophobic than those of CXCR3-negative naive cells.

cDNA libraries for TRB were generated by 5' RACE incorporating UMI labels. TCRdb reprocessed the 5' RACE reads, with one entry per CDR3 protein and no DNA. The specimen's table records about 6,900 distinct CDR3 sequences. Their recognized antigens are unknown. What was sequenced was naive CXCR3+ CD8+ T cells from blood. Indicated subset: CD45RO-CCR7+CD27+CD95- naive CD8+ T cells expressing CXCR3 (TNR3+). These receptors were obtained from a human donor in good health. Some clones in this sample may be carry-over from other donors' samples.

The CDR3 here is CASRGGLTTDTQYF. The rearrangement joins TRBV28 to TRBJ2-3; TCRdb's D call, TRBD2, is unchecked because there is no DNA. The CDR3 has 14 residues. The V gene's germline CDR1 is MDHEN and CDR2 SYDVKM.

By frequency, this clonotype is medium-sized. V and J are TRBV9 and TRBJ2-1; lacking DNA, the TRBD2 call made by TCRdb goes unchecked. This CDR3 contains 16 residues. CDR1 and CDR2 from the germline V gene are SGDLS and YYNGEE. CDR3 in amino acids: CASSPWTSGRGNEQFF.

The chain links TRBV20-1 to TRBJ2-3; the TRBD1 assignment by TCRdb is unverifiable without DNA. Per the germline V gene, CDR1 is DFQATT and CDR2 is SNEGSKA (reference sequence). The CDR3 runs to 14 residues. The CDR3 sequence: CSAEPGQLTDTQYF.

This clonotype is called medium-sized (0.01 to 0.1%) based on its frequency. The rearrangement joins TRBV24-1 to TRBJ2-5; absent DNA, TCRdb's TRBD2 call cannot be checked. Germline CDR1 reads KGHDR; CDR2 reads SFDVKD. This CDR3 comprises 13 residues. CDR3 sequence reads: CATSDFSGETQYF.

This clonotype is deemed medium-sized by its frequency. This chain joins TRBV25-1 and TRBJ2-7; TCRdb lists TRBD2, though no DNA is available to test this call. The CDR3 is 16 residues long. Germline-derived CDR1 and CDR2 are MGHDK and SYGVNS. CDR3: CASSEFGGSGTYEQYF.

The chain joins TRBV25-1 to TRBJ2-7; TCRdb's D call, TRBD1, is unchecked because there is no DNA. The CDR3 length is 12 residues. The germline CDR1 and CDR2 sequences are MGHDK and SYGVNS. CDR3 in amino acids: CASSAGNYEQYF.

The chain carries TRBV4-1 and TRBJ1-2. This CDR3 is 13 amino acids long. CDR1 MGHRA and CDR2 YSYEKL come from the germline V gene. The CDR3 region is CASSQDRIGGYTF.

This chain links TRBV7-3 with TRBJ2-1; TCRdb lists TRBD1, though no DNA is available to test this call. Germline loops: CDR1 SGHTA, CDR2 FQGTGA. The CDR3 consists of 15 residues. CDR3 region: CASRAMPLDGFEQFF.

The chain combines TRBV2 with TRBJ2-5; no DNA is available, so the TRBD2 call from TCRdb remains unchecked. The germline gives CDR1 SNHLY, CDR2 FYNNEI. The CDR3 covers 12 residues. CDR3 protein: CASSDSPETQYF.

This chain uses TRBV10-3 with TRBJ1-1. The V gene's germline CDR1 is ENHRY and CDR2 SYGVKD. This CDR3 contains 16 residues. The CDR3 sequence is CAISGDGPSHNTEAFF.

The chain is built from TRBV11-1 and TRBJ2-1; TCRdb's D call of TRBD2 is untestable without DNA. The CDR3 consists of 15 residues. The germline V gene has CDR1 SGHAT and CDR2 FQDESV (reference sequence). Here the CDR3 reads CASTRGLHPYNEQFF. Drawing the rest from reference TRBV11-1 and TRBJ2-1, the complete variable domain is EAEVAQSPRYKITEKSQAVAFWCDPISGHATLYWYRQILGQGPELLVQFQDESVVDDSQLPKDRFSAERLKGVDSTLKIQPAELGDSAMYLCASTRGLHPYNEQFFGPGTRLTVL.

This clonotype is identified as medium-sized from frequency. The gene calls are TRBV29-1 and TRBJ1-1; TCRdb returns TRBD1, unconfirmable since there is no DNA. Looked up from germline, CDR1 is SQVTM and CDR2 is ANQGSEA. The CDR3 is 11 residues long. This chain's CDR3 is CSVEDLRGTLF.

This chain uses TRBV7-9 with TRBJ2-3. Germline V gene data show CDR1 as SEHNR and CDR2 as FQNEAQ (reference sequence). CDR3 length: 12 residues. CDR3 residues: CASSPAQDTQYF.

By frequency, this clonotype is medium-sized. The chain carries TRBV19 and TRBJ2-7. This CDR3 is 15 amino acids long. Germline values: CDR1 LNHDA, CDR2 SQIVND (reference sequence). CDR3 protein: CASSPFRASYYEQYF. Full variable domain (rest looked up from reference TRBV19 and TRBJ2-7): DGGITQSPKYLFRKEGQNVTLSCEQNLNHDAMYWYRQDPGQGLRLIYYSQIVNDFQKGDIAEGYSVSREKKESFPLTVTSAQKNPTAFYLCASSPFRASYYEQYFGPGTRLTVT.

Judged by frequency, this clonotype is medium-sized. The gene calls are TRBV7-9 and TRBJ2-5; as DNA is missing, the TRBD2 call by TCRdb cannot be tested. The CDR3 sequence is 17 residues long. Germline lookup yields CDR1 SEHNR and CDR2 FQNEAQ (reference sequence). The chain's CDR3 is CASSSALAGGPGETQYF.

This chain links TRBV3-1 with TRBJ2-3; there is no DNA to check the TCRdb D call of TRBD2. The CDR3 length is 19 residues. Germline CDR1 is LGHDT and CDR2 is YNNKEL (reference sequence). The CDR3 sequence: CASSHHTRTSPPGVDTQYF.

Its frequency marks this clonotype as medium-sized (0.01 to 0.1%). This chain uses TRBV9 with TRBJ2-1; as DNA is missing, the TRBD1 call by TCRdb cannot be tested. CDR3 length: 13 amino acids. Germline-derived CDR1 and CDR2 are SGDLS and YYNGEE. This CDR3 is CASSVGQGNEQFF.

This rearrangement joins TRBV19 to TRBJ1-1. Germline CDR1 is LNHDA and CDR2 is SQIVND (reference sequence). The CDR3 is 15 residues long. CDR3 sequence reads: CASSWGPPGNTEAFF.

The chain couples TRBV7-7 to TRBJ2-7; TCRdb selects TRBD1, and the lack of DNA leaves this call unchecked. CDR3 size: 14 residues. CDR1 and CDR2 from the germline V gene are SSHAT and FNYEAQ (reference sequence). CDR3 in amino acids: CASSLGQFSYEQYF.

Considering frequency, this clonotype is medium-sized. The chain uses TRBV29-1 and TRBJ1-2. The CDR3 is 12 residues long. CDR1 and CDR2 from the germline V gene are SQVTM and ANQGSEA. The CDR3: CSVAGTPYGYTF.

Measured by frequency, this clonotype is medium-sized. The gene calls are TRBV29-1 and TRBJ1-1; without DNA, the TCRdb call of TRBD1 cannot be checked. CDR1 and CDR2 (germline): SQVTM, ANQGSEA. There are 13 residues in the CDR3. The CDR3 sequence is CSVDPTGKGTTFF.

CDR3 sequence reads: CASTLGEGTYGYTF. J is TRBJ1-2 and V is TRBV5-1. Germline values: CDR1 SGHRS, CDR2 YFSETQ. This CDR3 spans 14 amino acids.

This rearrangement joins TRBV7-8 to TRBJ2-1; lacking DNA, the TRBD2 call made by TCRdb goes unchecked. In germline, CDR1 is SGHVS, CDR2 FQNEAQ. This CDR3 is built from 15 residues. The CDR3 region is CASSWTPRTYNEQFF.

This clonotype is classed as medium-sized (0.01 to 0.1%) by frequency. J is TRBJ1-2 and V is TRBV2. The CDR3 totals 12 residues. Germline CDR1 SNHLY, CDR2 FYNNEI. The CDR3 protein is CASLATDYGYTF.

The CDR3 region is CASSKPRATQYF. This chain uses TRBV21-1 with TRBJ2-3; TCRdb designates TRBD1, a call that cannot be tested without DNA. TRBV21-1 is shown as a pseudogene. The CDR3 extends over 12 amino acids.